This note documents a single T cell receptor (beta chain) sequence. Libraries were prepared by immunoSEQ multiplex PCR; TCRdb keeps only in-frame clonotypes and omits some of them. Here the sample spans approximately 120,000 clones, roughly four fifths being singletons. V gave up 5 bases and J gave up 5 bases; unmatched junction bases: 17. Looked up from germline, CDR1 is SGHKS and CDR2 is YYEKEE (reference sequence). The CDR3 runs to 17 residues. This sample is drawn from a study of blood T cell repertoires in COVID-19. This TCR was sampled from a young man with COVID-19, enrolled during active disease. V usage is TRBV5-5 and J usage is TRBJ1-1, with 8 bases fitting TRBD1. The sample consisted of peripheral blood. The CDR3 loop reads CASRNRQGWNRRTEAFF. The CDR3 DNA reads as TGTGCCAGCAGAAATCGACAGGGGTGGAACCGGAGGACTGAAGCTTTCTTT. Full variable domain (outside the CDR3, taken from reference TRBV5-5 and TRBJ1-1): DAGVTQSPTHLIKTRGQQVTLRCSPISGHKSVSWYQQVLGQGPQFIFQYYEKEERGRGNFPDRFSARQFPNYSSELNVNALLLGDSALYLCASRNRQGWNRRTEAFFGQGTRLTVV.